The 11 T cell receptor beta chains in this list originate from one sample, sequenced in a study of blood T cell repertoires in COVID-19. Sequencing was performed with immunoSEQ multiplex PCR; in TCRdb, only in-frame clones are kept and a portion is missing. The sample yields approximately 530,000 clones, approximately 91% seen once. What was sequenced was peripheral blood. These TCRs come from a woman between 45 and 65 years old with COVID-19, enrolled during active disease.

This chain links TRBV28 with TRBJ2-5, with TRBD1 matching over 9 bases. The CDR3 sequence is 15 residues long. J lost 5 bases, V lost 5 bases, and 9 bases had no gene match. The germline V gene has CDR1 MDHEN and CDR2 SYDVKM. CDR3 residues: CASSTPGTGFETQYF. The CDR3 DNA sequence: TGTGCCAGCAGTACACCCGGGACAGGGTTCGAGACCCAGTACTTC.

This chain connects TRBV9 to TRBJ2-5; 13 positions agree with TRBD2. The CDR3 length is 16 residues. In germline, CDR1 is SGDLS, CDR2 YYNGEE. The J segment lost 5 bases and the V segment lost 7 bases, leaving 11 bases of the junction unmatched. CDR3 amino acids: CASAGQEGLAGETQYF. In nucleotides, the CDR3 is TGTGCCAGCGCGGGGCAGGAGGGACTAGCGGGGGAGACCCAGTACTTC.

This chain uses TRBV5-1 with TRBJ1-2; 9 bases match TRBD1. Germline-derived CDR1 and CDR2 are SGHRS and YFSETQ. V dropped 4 bases and J dropped 4; count of bases not matched to a gene: 8. The CDR3 covers 15 residues. CDR3 nucleotide sequence: TGCGCCAGCAGCGGAGGTTGGGACAGGGCCTATGGCTACACCTTC. It encodes CASSGGWDRAYGYTF.

A few counts support this clone. This rearrangement joins TRBV2 to TRBJ1-2; no definite D call. Trimming shortened V by 3 bases and J by 7 bases, and 21 bases separated the two germline ends. The germline V gene has CDR1 SNHLY and CDR2 FYNNEI. This CDR3 contains 16 residues. The CDR3 region has the DNA TGTGCCAGCAGTGATTATCTGGCCGGATCCACGGGTGGCTACACCTTC. Its translation: CASSDYLAGSTGGYTF.

The V and J genes are TRBV5-1 and TRBJ1-2; perhaps TRBD1 as D (5 bases). The germline V gene encodes CDR1 SGHRS and CDR2 YFSETQ. The CDR3 loop spans 13 amino acids. V was trimmed by 0 bases and J by 8 bases, leaving 11 bases between them. CDR3 sequence: CASSLEGAKGYTF. The CDR3 DNA reads TGCGCCAGCAGCTTGGAAGGGGCAAAGGGCTACACCTTC.

The CDR3, as DNA: TGTGCCAGCAGCCCGGGACAGTACTATGGCTACACCTTC. Residues: CASSPGQYYGYTF. The chain carries TRBV11-1 and TRBJ1-2; 7 bases map to TRBD1. V shed 5 bases, J shed 3 bases, and the junction held 3 bases outside the gene matches. This CDR3 has 13 residues. The germline V gene encodes CDR1 SGHAT and CDR2 FQDESV (reference sequence).

The CDR3 sequence is CASSLVPGMGTDTQYF. The CDR3 DNA follows: TGTGCCAGCAGCTTAGTGCCAGGGATGGGCACAGATACGCAGTATTTT. J is TRBJ2-3 and V is TRBV11-2; tentative D call: TRBD1 (5 bases). V lost 1 base and J 1 base, leaving 12 bases between the germline ends. The germline V gene has CDR1 SGHAT and CDR2 FQNNGV. This CDR3 has 16 amino acids.

This chain connects TRBV3-1 (or the pseudogene TRBV3-2) to TRBJ1-4; D gene uncertain. Trimming removed 4 bases from V and 4 bases from J, with 7 bases in between. Germline values: CDR1 LGHDT, CDR2 YNNKEL (reference sequence). This CDR3 region has 13 residues. CDR3 sequence: CASSLTGNEKLFF. The CDR3 region has the DNA TGTGCCAGCAGCCTTACCGGTAATGAAAAACTGTTTTTT.

This clone appeared once. The chain carries TRBV6-6 and TRBJ1-3, with unresolved D. The ends were cut back, 2 bases at V and 2 bases at J, with 13 bases in the middle. The germline V gene encodes CDR1 MNHNY and CDR2 SVGAGI (reference sequence). The CDR3 extends over 16 amino acids. The CDR3 DNA is TGTGCCAGCAGTTACGAGGGCGGAGGAGCTGGAAACACCATATATTTT. Translated, it gives CASSYEGGGAGNTIYF.

V usage is TRBV4-1 and J usage is TRBJ2-7; 7 nucleotides align to TRBD1. With V trimmed by 3 bases and J by 0 bases, 2 bases remained unmatched. Germline-derived CDR1 and CDR2 are MGHRA and YSYEKL. CDR3 length: 14 residues. The CDR3, as DNA: TGCGCCAGCAGCCAGAGACAGGGCTCCTACGAGCAGTACTTC. The encoded protein is CASSQRQGSYEQYF.

This clone has a single count. The gene calls are TRBV12-3 or TRBV12-4 and TRBJ1-1; 7 nucleotides agree with TRBD1. The ends lost 7 bases at V and 7 bases at J; junction bases unmatched: 6. The CDR3 runs to 12 residues. The CDR3 loop is CASTPTGLEAFF. The CDR3 bases are TGTGCCAGCACCCCGACAGGGCTTGAAGCTTTCTTT.